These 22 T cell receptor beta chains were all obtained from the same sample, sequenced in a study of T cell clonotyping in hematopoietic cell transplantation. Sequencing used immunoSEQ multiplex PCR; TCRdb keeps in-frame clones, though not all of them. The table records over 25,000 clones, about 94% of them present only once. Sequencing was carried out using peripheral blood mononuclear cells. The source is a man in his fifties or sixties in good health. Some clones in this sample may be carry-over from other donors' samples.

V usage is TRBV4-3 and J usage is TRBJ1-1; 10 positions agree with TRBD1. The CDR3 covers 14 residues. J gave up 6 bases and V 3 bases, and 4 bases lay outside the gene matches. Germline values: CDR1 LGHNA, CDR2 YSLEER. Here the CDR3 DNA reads TGCGCCAGCAGCCAGATTGGACAGGGGGCTGAAGCTTTCTTT. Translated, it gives CASSQIGQGAEAFF.

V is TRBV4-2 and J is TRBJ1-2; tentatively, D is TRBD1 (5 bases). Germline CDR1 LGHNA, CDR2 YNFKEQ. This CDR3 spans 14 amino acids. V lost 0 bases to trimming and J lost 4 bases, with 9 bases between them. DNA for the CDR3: TGTGCCAGCAGCCAAGAACGAACAGGCTATGGCTACACCTTC. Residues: CASSQERTGYGYTF.

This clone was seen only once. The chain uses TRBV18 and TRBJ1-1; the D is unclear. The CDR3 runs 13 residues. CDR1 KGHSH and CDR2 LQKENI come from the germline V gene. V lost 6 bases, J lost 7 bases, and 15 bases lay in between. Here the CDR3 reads CASSPMPEIEAFF. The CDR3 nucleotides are TGTGCCAGCTCGCCGATGCCAGAGATTGAAGCTTTCTTT.

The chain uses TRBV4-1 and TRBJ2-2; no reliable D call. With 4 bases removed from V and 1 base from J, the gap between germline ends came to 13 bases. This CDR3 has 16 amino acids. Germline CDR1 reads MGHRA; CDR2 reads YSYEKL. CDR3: CASSPGKLRNTGELFF. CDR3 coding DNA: TGCGCCAGCAGCCCTGGTAAATTACGGAACACCGGGGAGCTGTTTTTT.

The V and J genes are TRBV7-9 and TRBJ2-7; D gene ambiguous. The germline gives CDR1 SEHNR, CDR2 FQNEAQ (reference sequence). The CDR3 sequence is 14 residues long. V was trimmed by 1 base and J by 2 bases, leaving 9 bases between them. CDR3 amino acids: CASSLGSVTYEQYF. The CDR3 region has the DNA TGTGCCAGCAGCTTAGGATCGGTTACCTACGAGCAGTACTTC.

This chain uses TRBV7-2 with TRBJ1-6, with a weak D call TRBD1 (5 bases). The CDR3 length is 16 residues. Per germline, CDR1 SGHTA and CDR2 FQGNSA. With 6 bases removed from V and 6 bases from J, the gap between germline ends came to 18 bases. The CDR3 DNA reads TGTGCCAGCAGTTCTCAAGGACACCTATCTAATTCACCCCTCCACTTT. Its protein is CASSSQGHLSNSPLHF.

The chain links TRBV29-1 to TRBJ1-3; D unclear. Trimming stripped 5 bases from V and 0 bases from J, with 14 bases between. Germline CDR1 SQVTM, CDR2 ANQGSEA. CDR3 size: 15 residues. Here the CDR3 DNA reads TGCAGCGTTTCCAACCCCAGCTCCTCTGGAAACACCATATATTTT. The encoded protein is CSVSNPSSSGNTIYF.

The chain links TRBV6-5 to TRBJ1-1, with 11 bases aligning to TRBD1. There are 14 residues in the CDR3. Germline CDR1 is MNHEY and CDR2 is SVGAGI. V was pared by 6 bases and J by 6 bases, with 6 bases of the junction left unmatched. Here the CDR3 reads CASRSDRGQAEAFF. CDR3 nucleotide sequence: TGTGCCAGCAGGTCGGACAGGGGGCAGGCTGAAGCTTTCTTT.

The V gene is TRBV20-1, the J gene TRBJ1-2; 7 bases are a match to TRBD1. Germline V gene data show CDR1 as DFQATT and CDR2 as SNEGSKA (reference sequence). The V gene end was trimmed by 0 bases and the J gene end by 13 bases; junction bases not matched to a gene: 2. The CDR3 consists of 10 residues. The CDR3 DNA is TGCAGTGCTAGAGATCGACAGGGCACCTTC. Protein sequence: CSARDRQGTF.

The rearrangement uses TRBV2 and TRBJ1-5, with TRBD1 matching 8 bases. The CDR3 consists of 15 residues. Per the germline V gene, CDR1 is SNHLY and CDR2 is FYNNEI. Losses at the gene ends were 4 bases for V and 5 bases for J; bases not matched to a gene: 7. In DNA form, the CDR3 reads TGTGCCAGCAGTGGACAGGGGCTTTCCCATCAGCCCCAGCATTTT. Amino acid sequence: CASSGQGLSHQPQHF. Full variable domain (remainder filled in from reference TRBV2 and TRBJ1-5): EPEVTQTPSHQVTQMGQEVILRCVPISNHLYFYWYRQILGQKVEFLVSFYNNEISEKSEIFDDQFSVERPDGSNFTLKIRSTKLEDSAMYFCASSGQGLSHQPQHFGDGTRLSIL.

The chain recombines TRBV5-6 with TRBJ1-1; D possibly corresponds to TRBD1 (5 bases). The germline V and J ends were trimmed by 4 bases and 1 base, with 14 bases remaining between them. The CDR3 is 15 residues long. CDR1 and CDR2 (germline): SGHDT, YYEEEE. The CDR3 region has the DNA TGTGCCAGCAGCGGGCAGGGACGGAGGAACACTGAAGCTTTCTTT. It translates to CASSGQGRRNTEAFF. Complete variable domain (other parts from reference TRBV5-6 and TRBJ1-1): DAGVTQSPTHLIKTRGQQVTLRCSPKSGHDTVSWYQQALGQGPQFIFQYYEEEERQRGNFPDRFSGHQFPNYSSELNVNALLLGDSALYLCASSGQGRRNTEAFFGQGTRLTVV.

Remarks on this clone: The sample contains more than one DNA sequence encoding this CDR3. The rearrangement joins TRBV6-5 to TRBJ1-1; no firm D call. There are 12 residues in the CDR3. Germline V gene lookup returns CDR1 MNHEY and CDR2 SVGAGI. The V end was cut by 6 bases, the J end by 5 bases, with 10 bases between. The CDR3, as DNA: TGTGCCAGCAGCCTCCTCGGGACTGAAGCTTTCTTT. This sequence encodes CASSLLGTEAFF.

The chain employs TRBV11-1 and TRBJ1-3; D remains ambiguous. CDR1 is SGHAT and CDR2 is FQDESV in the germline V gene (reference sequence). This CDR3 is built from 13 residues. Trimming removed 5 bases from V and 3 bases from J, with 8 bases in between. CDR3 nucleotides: TGTGCCAGCAGCCATACCAGTGGAAACACCATATATTTT. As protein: CASSHTSGNTIYF. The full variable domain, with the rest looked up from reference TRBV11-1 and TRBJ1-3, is EAEVAQSPRYKITEKSQAVAFWCDPISGHATLYWYRQILGQGPELLVQFQDESVVDDSQLPKDRFSAERLKGVDSTLKIQPAELGDSAMYLCASSHTSGNTIYFGEGSWLTVV.

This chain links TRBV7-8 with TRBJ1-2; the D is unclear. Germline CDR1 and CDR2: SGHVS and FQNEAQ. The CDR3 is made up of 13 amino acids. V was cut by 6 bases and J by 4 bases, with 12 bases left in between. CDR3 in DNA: TGTGCCAGCAGTCAAAATCGGGGCTATGGCTACACCTTC. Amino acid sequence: CASSQNRGYGYTF.

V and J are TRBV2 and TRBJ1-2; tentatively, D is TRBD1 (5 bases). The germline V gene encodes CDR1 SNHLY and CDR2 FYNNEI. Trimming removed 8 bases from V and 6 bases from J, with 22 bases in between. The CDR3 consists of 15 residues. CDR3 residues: CASCRTGVPPDGYTF. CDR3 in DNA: TGTGCCAGCTGCCGTACGGGGGTCCCGCCTGATGGCTACACCTTC.

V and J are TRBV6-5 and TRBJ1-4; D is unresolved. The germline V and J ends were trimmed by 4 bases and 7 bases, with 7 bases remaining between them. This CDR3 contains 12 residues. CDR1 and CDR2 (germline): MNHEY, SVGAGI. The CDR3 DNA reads TGTGCCAGCAGTTCGAAAGGTGAAAAACTGTTTTTT. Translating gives CASSSKGEKLFF.

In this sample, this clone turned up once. The CDR3 loop reads CAWSEALGYTF. CDR3 coding DNA: TGTGCCTGGAGTGAGGCCCTTGGCTACACCTTC. The chain recombines TRBV30 with TRBJ1-2; D ambiguous. The CDR3 spans 11 residues. Germline loops: CDR1 GTSNPN, CDR2 SVGIG (reference sequence). V lost 1 base and J 7 bases, leaving 7 bases between the germline ends.

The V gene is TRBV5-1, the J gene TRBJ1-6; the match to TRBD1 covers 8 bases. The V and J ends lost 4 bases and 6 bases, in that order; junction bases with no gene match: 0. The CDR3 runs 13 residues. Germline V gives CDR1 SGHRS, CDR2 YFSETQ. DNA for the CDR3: TGCGCCAGCAGCGGACAGGGTAATTCACCCCTCCACTTT. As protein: CASSGQGNSPLHF. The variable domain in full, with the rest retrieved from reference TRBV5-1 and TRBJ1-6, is KAGVTQTPRYLIKTRGQQVTLSCSPISGHRSVSWYQQTPGQGLQFLFEYFSETQRNKGNFPGRFSGRQFSNSRSEMNVSTLELGDSALYLCASSGQGNSPLHFGNGTRLTVT.

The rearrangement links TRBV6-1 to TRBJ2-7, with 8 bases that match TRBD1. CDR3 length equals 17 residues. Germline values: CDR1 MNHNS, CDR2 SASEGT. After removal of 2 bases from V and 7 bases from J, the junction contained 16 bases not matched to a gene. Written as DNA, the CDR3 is TGTGCCAGCAGTGAAAGGGGCGGTGGGACAGGTCAGAGGGAGCAGTACTTC. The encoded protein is CASSERGGGTGQREQYF.

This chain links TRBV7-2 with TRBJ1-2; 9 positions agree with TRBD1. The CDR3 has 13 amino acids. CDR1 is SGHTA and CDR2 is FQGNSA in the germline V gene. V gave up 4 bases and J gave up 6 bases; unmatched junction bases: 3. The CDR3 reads CASSYRGLDGYTF. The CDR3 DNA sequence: TGTGCCAGCAGCTACAGGGGGCTTGATGGCTACACCTTC.

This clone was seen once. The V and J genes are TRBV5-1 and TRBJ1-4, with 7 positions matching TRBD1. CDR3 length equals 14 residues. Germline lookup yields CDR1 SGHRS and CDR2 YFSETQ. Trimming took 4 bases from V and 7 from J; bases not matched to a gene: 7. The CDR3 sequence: CASSAGGLGEKLFF. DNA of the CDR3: TGCGCCAGCAGCGCAGGGGGTTTAGGTGAAAAACTGTTTTTT.

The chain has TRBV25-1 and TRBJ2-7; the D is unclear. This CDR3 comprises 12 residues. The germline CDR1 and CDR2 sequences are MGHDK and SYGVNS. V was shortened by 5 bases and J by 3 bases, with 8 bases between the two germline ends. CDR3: CASSSWNYEQYF. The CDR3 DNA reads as TGTGCCAGCAGTAGTTGGAACTACGAGCAGTACTTC.